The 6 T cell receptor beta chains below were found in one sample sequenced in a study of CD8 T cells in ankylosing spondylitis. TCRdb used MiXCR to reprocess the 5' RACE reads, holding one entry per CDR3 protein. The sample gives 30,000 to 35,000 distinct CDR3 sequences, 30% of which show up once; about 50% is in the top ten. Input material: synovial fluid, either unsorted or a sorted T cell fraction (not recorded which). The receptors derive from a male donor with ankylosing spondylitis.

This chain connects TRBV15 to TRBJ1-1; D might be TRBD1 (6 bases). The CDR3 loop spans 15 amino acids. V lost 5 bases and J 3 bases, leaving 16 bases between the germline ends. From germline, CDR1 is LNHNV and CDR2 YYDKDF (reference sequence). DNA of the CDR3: TGTGCCACCAGCCTCAGGGGCGCCAAGGACACTGAAGCTTTCTTT. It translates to CATSLRGAKDTEAFF.

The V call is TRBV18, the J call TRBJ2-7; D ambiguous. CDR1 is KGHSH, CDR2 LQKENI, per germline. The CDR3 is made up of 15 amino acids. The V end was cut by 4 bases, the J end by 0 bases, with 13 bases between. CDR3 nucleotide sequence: TGTGCCAGCTCACGTCGGGTGAAAAGCTCCTACGAGCAGTACGTC. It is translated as CASSRRVKSSYEQYV.

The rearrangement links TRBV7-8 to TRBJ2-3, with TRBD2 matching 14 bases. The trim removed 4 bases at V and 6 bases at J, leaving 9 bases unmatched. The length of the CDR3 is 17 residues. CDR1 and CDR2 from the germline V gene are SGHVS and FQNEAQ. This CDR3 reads CASSSRMGLAGDDTQYF. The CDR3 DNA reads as TGTGCCAGCAGCTCTAGGATGGGACTAGCGGGAGATGATACGCAGTATTTT. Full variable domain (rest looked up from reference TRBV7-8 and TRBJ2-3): GAGVSQSPRYKVAKRGQDVALRCDPISGHVSLFWYQQALGQGPEFLTYFQNEAQLDKSGLPSDRFFAERPEGSVSTLKIQRTQQEDSAVYLCASSSRMGLAGDDTQYFGPGTRLTVL.

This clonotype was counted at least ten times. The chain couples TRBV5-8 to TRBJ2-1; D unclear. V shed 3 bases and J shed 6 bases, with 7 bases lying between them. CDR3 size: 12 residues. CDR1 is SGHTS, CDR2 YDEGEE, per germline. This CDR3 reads CASSSPSNEQFF. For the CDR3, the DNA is TGTGCCAGCAGCTCCCCTAGCAATGAGCAGTTCTTC.

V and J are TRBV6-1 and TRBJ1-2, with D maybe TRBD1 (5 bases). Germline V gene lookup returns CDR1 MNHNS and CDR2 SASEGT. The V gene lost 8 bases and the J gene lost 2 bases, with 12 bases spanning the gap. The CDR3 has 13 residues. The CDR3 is CASGDGSNYGYTF. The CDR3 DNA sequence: TGTGCCAGCGGGGACGGGTCCAACTATGGCTACACCTTC.

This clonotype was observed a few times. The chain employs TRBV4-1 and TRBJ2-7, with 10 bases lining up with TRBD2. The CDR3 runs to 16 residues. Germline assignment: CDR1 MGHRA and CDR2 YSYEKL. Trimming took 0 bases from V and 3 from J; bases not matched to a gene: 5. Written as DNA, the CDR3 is TGCGCCAGCAGCCAAGACAGGACTAGCGGAGTCTACGAGCAGTACTTC. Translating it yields CASSQDRTSGVYEQYF.